Below are 6 T cell receptor beta chains sequenced from a single sample in a study of T-cell memory formation after mild COVID-19. TCRdb itself ran the 5' RACE reads through MiXCR, one entry per CDR3 protein. This sample has approximately 350,000 distinct CDR3 sequences, with around 14% found just once. The sequencing input was PBMCs or a T cell subset sorted from them (not recorded which). These receptors all stem from a man between 18 and 35 years old who had mild COVID-19 (a few samples of this study predate the infection). Cell type and time point are not known.

There are a few counts of this clonotype. J is TRBJ2-1 and V is TRBV5-1, with TRBD1 as a possible D gene (6 bases). Trimming took 3 bases from V and 4 from J, leaving 11 bases between them. The CDR3 extends over 14 amino acids. Germline V lookup: CDR1 SGHRS, CDR2 YFSETQ. The CDR3 region has the DNA TGCGCCAGCAGCTCAGGGGCCGGTTACAATGAGCAGTTCTTC. It yields the protein CASSSGAGYNEQFF.

This clonotype has more than one count but fewer than ten. CDR3 coding DNA: TGTGCCAGCAGCCCACGTGGGACAGCGATGGAAGCTTTCTTT. This codes for CASSPRGTAMEAFF. The chain employs TRBV7-9 and TRBJ1-1, with 7 positions matching TRBD1. CDR1 is SEHNR and CDR2 is FQNEAQ in the germline V gene (reference sequence). CDR3 length: 14 amino acids. V dropped 5 bases and J dropped 8; count of bases not matched to a gene: 11.

This chain uses TRBV5-1 with TRBJ2-5, with TRBD1 matching 8 bases. Trimming removed 4 bases from V and 4 bases from J; junction bases left unmatched: 6. Germline values: CDR1 SGHRS, CDR2 YFSETQ. CDR3 length: 14 amino acids. The CDR3 DNA reads as TGCGCCAGCAGCGCCGGGGACAGGAGAGAGACCCAGTACTTC. Protein product: CASSAGDRRETQYF.

This clonotype was seen more than once but under ten times. The V gene is TRBV11-2, the J gene TRBJ1-3; no reliable D call. The V and J ends lost 1 base and 0 bases respectively, with 7 bases between them. The CDR3 loop spans 15 amino acids. Germline-derived CDR1 and CDR2 are SGHAT and FQNNGV. The CDR3 region has the DNA TGTGCCAGCAGCTTAGGCCCTGCCTCTGGAAACACCATATATTTT. This translates into CASSLGPASGNTIYF.

The chain links TRBV2 to TRBJ2-3; D might be TRBD2 (5 bases). The CDR3 sequence is 14 residues long. With 3 bases removed from V and 0 bases from J, the gap between germline ends came to 7 bases. Germline-derived CDR1 and CDR2 are SNHLY and FYNNEI. CDR3 amino acids: CASSDRTSTDTQYF. In DNA form, the CDR3 reads TGTGCCAGCAGTGATCGGACTAGCACAGATACGCAGTATTTT.

This clonotype was recorded a few times. The J gene is TRBJ2-1, the V gene TRBV20-1, with TRBD2 matching 13 bases. J gave up 1 base and V 5 bases, and 11 bases lay outside the gene matches. There are 18 residues in the CDR3. The germline gives CDR1 DFQATT, CDR2 SNEGSKA (reference sequence). The CDR3 spells CSALSPGTSGASYNEQFF. The CDR3 DNA follows: TGCAGTGCTCTATCCCCCGGGACTAGCGGGGCGTCCTACAATGAGCAGTTCTTC.